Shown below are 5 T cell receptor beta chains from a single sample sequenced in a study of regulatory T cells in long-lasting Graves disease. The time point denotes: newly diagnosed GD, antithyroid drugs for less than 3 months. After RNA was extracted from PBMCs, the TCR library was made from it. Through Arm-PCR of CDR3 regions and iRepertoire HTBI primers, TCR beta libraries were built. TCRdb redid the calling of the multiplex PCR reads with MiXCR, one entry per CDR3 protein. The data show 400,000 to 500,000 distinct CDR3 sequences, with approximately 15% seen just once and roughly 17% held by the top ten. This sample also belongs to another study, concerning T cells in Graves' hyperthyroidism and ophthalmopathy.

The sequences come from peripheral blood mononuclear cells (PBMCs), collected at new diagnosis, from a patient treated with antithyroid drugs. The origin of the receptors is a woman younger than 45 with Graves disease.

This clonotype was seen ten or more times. CDR3: CASSLPGLAGLNEQFF. In DNA, the CDR3 is TGTGCCAGCAGCCTTCCGGGACTAGCGGGTCTCAATGAGCAGTTCTTC. This chain uses TRBV28 with TRBJ2-1, with 12 bases identical to TRBD2. The CDR3 covers 16 residues. V lost 6 bases and J lost 6; bases outside the gene matches: 9. Germline CDR1 is MDHEN and CDR2 is SYDVKM.

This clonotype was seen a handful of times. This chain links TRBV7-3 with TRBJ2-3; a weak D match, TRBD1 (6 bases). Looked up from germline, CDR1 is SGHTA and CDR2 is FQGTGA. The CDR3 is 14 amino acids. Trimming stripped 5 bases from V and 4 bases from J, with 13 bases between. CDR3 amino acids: CASSTNRDADTQYF. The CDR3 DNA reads TGTGCCAGCAGCACCAACAGGGATGCAGATACGCAGTATTTT.

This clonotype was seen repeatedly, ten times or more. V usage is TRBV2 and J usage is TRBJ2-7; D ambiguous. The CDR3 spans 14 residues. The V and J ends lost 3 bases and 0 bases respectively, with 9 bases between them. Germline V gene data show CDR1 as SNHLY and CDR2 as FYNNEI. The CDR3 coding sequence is TGTGCCAGCAGTGACAGGCGATTCTCCTACGAGCAGTACTTC. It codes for CASSDRRFSYEQYF.

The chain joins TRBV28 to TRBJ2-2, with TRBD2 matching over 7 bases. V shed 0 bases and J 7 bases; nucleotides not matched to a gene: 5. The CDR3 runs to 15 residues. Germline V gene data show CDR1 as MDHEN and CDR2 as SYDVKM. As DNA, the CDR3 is TGTGCCAGCAGTTTATGGCCTAGCGGAAGCGGGGAGCTGTTTTTT. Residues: CASSLWPSGSGELFF. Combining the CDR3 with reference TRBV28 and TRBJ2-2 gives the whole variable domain DVKVTQSSRYLVKRTGEKVFLECVQDMDHENMFWYRQDPGLGLRLIYFSYDVKMKEKGDIPEGYSVSREKKERFSLILESASTNQTSMYLCASSLWPSGSGELFFGEGSRLTVL.

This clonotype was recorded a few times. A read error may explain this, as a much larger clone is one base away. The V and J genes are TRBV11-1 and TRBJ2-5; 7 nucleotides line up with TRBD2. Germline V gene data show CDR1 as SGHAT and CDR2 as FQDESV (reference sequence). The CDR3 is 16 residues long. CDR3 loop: CASSLSLLAVQETQCF. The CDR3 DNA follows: TGTGCCAGCAGCTTATCGTTGCTAGCGGTCCAAGAGACCCAGTGCTTC.